The clone carrying this T cell receptor beta chain has ten or more counts. Antigen unknown. This record belongs to a study of T-cell reconstitution after alpha-beta-depleted transplantation in children. Whole-study findings and limits: Reportedly, alpha-beta T cells present about two months post-transplant originated from several hundred expanded clones of graft origin. A year had passed since transplant, and T-cell counts and diversity by then came mostly from newly produced T cells. For some patients, TCRbeta diversity was high at day 60 because of recipient T cells and thymic progenitors that survived.

Unique molecular identifiers featured in how the TCRbeta library was prepared. TCRdb recomputed calls from the PCR reads with MiXCR, one row per CDR3 protein. The sample includes 700,000 to 850,000 distinct CDR3 sequences, less than 20% of them seen just once. The V gene lost 4 bases and the J gene lost 2 bases, with 15 bases spanning the gap. CDR3 length: 15 amino acids. The receptor comes from a male patient between 5 and 17 years old who had a stem cell transplant for acute lymphoblastic leukemia, so the T cells may come from the graft donor. The starting material was PBMCs, mostly from graft donor cells, obtained 360 days after TCRalphabeta/CD19-depleted stem cell transplant. The gene calls are TRBV12-3 or TRBV12-4 and TRBJ2-7; possibly TRBD1 for D (6 bases). CDR3 amino acids: CASSWRQARTYEQYF. CDR3 coding DNA: TGTGCCAGCAGTTGGAGACAGGCCAGAACCTACGAGCAGTACTTC.